The 27 T cell receptor beta chains in this list originate from one sample, sequenced in a study of cytomegalovirus exposure and HLA in healthy donors. Researchers ran the PCR with 60 Vbeta and 13 Jbeta primers. TCRdb keeps only in-frame clones here, not all; method: immunoSEQ multiplex PCR. The sample has around 150,000 clones; about four fifths are singletons. The sequenced sample was PBMCs. Receptors originate from a man between 50 and 59 years old in good health and CMV-seropositive.

The chain is built from TRBV29-1 and TRBJ2-6; D not certain. The V and J ends lost 3 bases and 3 bases respectively, with 9 bases between them. Germline loops: CDR1 SQVTM, CDR2 ANQGSEA. This CDR3 has 14 residues. CDR3: CSVDGTDGANVLTF. In DNA, the CDR3 is TGCAGCGTTGATGGCACAGATGGGGCCAACGTCCTGACTTTC. The full variable domain, with the rest looked up from reference TRBV29-1 and TRBJ2-6, is SAVISQKPSRDICQRGTSLTIQCQVDSQVTMMFWYRQQPGQSLTLIATANQGSEATYESGFVIDKFPISRPNLTFSTLTVSNMSPEDSSIYLCSVDGTDGANVLTFGAGSRLTVL.

The table lists this clone with a few counts. The chain combines TRBV7-8 with TRBJ1-2; D remains unclear. Germline V gene data show CDR1 as SGHVS and CDR2 as FQNEAQ. Trimming took 0 bases from V and 8 from J, leaving 16 bases between them. CDR3 length: 15 residues. DNA for the CDR3: TGTGCCAGCAGCTTAGCCCGGGTTAGGTACACAGGCTACACCTTC. It translates to CASSLARVRYTGYTF.

J is TRBJ2-7 and V is TRBV5-1, with 11 positions matching TRBD1. The CDR3 totals 15 residues. Looked up from germline, CDR1 is SGHRS and CDR2 is YFSETQ. The trim removed 4 bases at V and 9 bases at J, leaving 12 bases unmatched. CDR3 loop: CASSPEPGQGVSQYF. As DNA, the CDR3 is TGCGCCAGCAGCCCTGAACCGGGACAGGGGGTGTCGCAGTACTTC.

The chain couples TRBV29-1 to TRBJ2-1; weak D call: TRBD2 (6 bases). Trimming cost V 4 bases and J 4 bases, with 8 bases left between them. CDR1 is SQVTM and CDR2 is ANQGSEA in the germline V gene. The CDR3 is 12 residues long. CDR3 protein: CSVGGLYNEQFF. As DNA, the CDR3 is TGCAGCGTTGGGGGACTTTACAATGAGCAGTTCTTC.

This clone was detected a few times. The CDR3 loop is CASSPRQGIPYNEQFF. CDR3 DNA: TGTGCCAGCAGCCCGCGACAGGGGATACCCTACAATGAGCAGTTCTTC. The chain is built from TRBV7-2 and TRBJ2-1; 8 bases line up with TRBD1. The ends lost 5 bases at V and 2 bases at J; junction bases unmatched: 8. This CDR3 comprises 16 residues. Per the germline V gene, CDR1 is SGHTA and CDR2 is FQGNSA. The full variable domain, rest sourced from reference TRBV7-2 and TRBJ2-1, is GAGVSQSPSNKVTEKGKDVELRCDPISGHTALYWYRQSLGQGLEFLIYFQGNSAPDKSGLPSDRFSAERTGGSVSTLTIQRTQQEDSAVYLCASSPRQGIPYNEQFFGPGTRLTVL.

The chain is built from TRBV6-5 and TRBJ1-6; no clear D gene. Germline CDR1 reads MNHEY; CDR2 reads SVGAGI. CDR3 length: 16 residues. The V and J ends lost 2 bases and 8 bases respectively, with 16 bases between them. CDR3 residues: CASSYRETLSDSPLHF. CDR3 nucleotide sequence: TGTGCCAGCAGTTACCGGGAAACCCTTTCGGATTCACCCCTCCACTTT.

The rearrangement uses TRBV7-9 and TRBJ2-1; TRBD2 matches at 12 bases. The V segment lost 6 bases and the J segment 4 bases; nucleotides outside the gene matches: 7. CDR3 length: 16 residues. Germline V lookup: CDR1 SEHNR, CDR2 FQNEAQ (reference sequence). The CDR3 sequence is CASRGTSGLGYNEQFF. The CDR3 DNA is TGTGCCAGCAGAGGGACTAGCGGGTTAGGGTACAATGAGCAGTTCTTC.

The rearrangement links TRBV7-2 to TRBJ2-7; 7 bases are a match to TRBD1. Per the germline V gene, CDR1 is SGHTA and CDR2 is FQGNSA. Trimming removed 5 bases from V and 0 bases from J; junction bases left unmatched: 7. This CDR3 is built from 15 residues. The CDR3 reads CASSMDRSYSYEQYF. For the CDR3, the DNA is TGTGCCAGCAGCATGGACAGGTCATACTCCTACGAGCAGTACTTC.

This rearrangement joins TRBV2 to TRBJ1-2, with a possible D match to TRBD1 (5 bases). Germline CDR1 and CDR2: SNHLY and FYNNEI. V gave up 8 bases and J gave up 2 bases, with 6 bases separating them. The CDR3 loop spans 11 amino acids. CDR3 region: CASSGNYGYTF. CDR3 bases: TGTGCCAGCTCAGGGAACTATGGCTACACCTTC.

The chain has TRBV5-1 and TRBJ2-3, with D maybe TRBD2 (6 bases). CDR1 and CDR2 from the germline V gene are SGHRS and YFSETQ. The CDR3 is made up of 14 amino acids. V lost 4 bases, J lost 0 bases, and 9 bases lay in between. Here the CDR3 reads CASSAGTSTDTQYF. The CDR3 coding sequence is TGCGCCAGCAGCGCGGGGACTAGCACAGATACGCAGTATTTT.

This clone was seen a few times. The rearrangement joins TRBV7-9 to TRBJ1-5; D is unclear. Trimming stripped 2 bases from V and 3 bases from J, with 2 bases between. Germline CDR1 is SEHNR and CDR2 is FQNEAQ (reference sequence). This CDR3 comprises 12 residues. The DNA of the CDR3 is TGTGCCAGCAGCTTATACAATCAGCCCCAGCATTTT. It codes for CASSLYNQPQHF.

The J gene is TRBJ2-1, the V gene TRBV30; weak D call: TRBD2 (5 bases). CDR3 size: 15 residues. Trimming stripped 3 bases from V and 3 bases from J, with 15 bases between. Germline CDR1 GTSNPN, CDR2 SVGIG (reference sequence). CDR3 residues: CAWSLGEQNYNEQFF. The CDR3 nucleotides read TGTGCCTGGAGCTTGGGAGAGCAGAACTACAATGAGCAGTTCTTC.

The V and J genes are TRBV4-1 and TRBJ1-2, with D perhaps matching TRBD1 (5 bases). Per germline, CDR1 MGHRA and CDR2 YSYEKL. V lost 0 bases to trimming and J lost 5 bases, with 16 bases between them. This CDR3 comprises 16 residues. The CDR3 loop reads CASSQDGGGGVYGYTF. DNA of the CDR3: TGCGCCAGCAGCCAAGATGGCGGGGGAGGAGTGTATGGCTACACCTTC.

The genes are TRBV5-6 and TRBJ2-7; a weak D match, TRBD1 (6 bases). Trimming stripped 4 bases from V and 6 bases from J, with 20 bases between. This CDR3 is 15 amino acids long. Per the germline V gene, CDR1 is SGHDT and CDR2 is YYEEEE. As DNA, the CDR3 is TGTGCCAGCAGCATCCACAGGGCTCTAACGGGCGAGCAGTACTTC. It encodes CASSIHRALTGEQYF.

This clone was seen only once. The V call is TRBV2, the J call TRBJ2-5; 13 bases agree with TRBD2. The J call may be incorrect, as the DNA end agrees better with TRBJ2-7. This CDR3 spans 16 amino acids. Germline CDR1 reads SNHLY; CDR2 reads FYNNEI. The CDR3 is CASSDRGLAGVNEQYF. In DNA, the CDR3 is TGTGCCAGCAGTGACCGTGGACTAGCGGGAGTTAACGAGCAGTACTTC.

This rearrangement joins TRBV6-5 to TRBJ2-7; D is unresolved. Trimming shortened V by 6 bases and J by 6 bases, and 12 bases separated the two germline ends. There are 12 residues in the CDR3. The germline V gene encodes CDR1 MNHEY and CDR2 SVGAGI. The CDR3 DNA sequence: TGTGCCAGCAGAAGTAGGAGCTCCGAGCAGTACTTC. As protein: CASRSRSSEQYF.

The chain couples TRBV7-8 to TRBJ2-5; 8 nucleotides align to TRBD2. The CDR3 length is 16 residues. Trimming removed 3 bases from V and 4 bases from J; junction bases left unmatched: 10. CDR1 is SGHVS, CDR2 FQNEAQ, per germline. In DNA, the CDR3 is TGTGCCAGCAGCTTTGGTCGCGGGAGGACTAGAGAGACCCAGTACTTC. The encoded protein is CASSFGRGRTRETQYF.

The J gene is TRBJ2-3, the V gene TRBV28; D not certain. The germline gives CDR1 MDHEN, CDR2 SYDVKM. The CDR3 consists of 14 residues. Trimming took 5 bases from V and 0 from J, leaving 9 bases between them. CDR3 sequence: CASSLGGSTDTQYF. The DNA of the CDR3 is TGTGCCAGCAGTCTAGGTGGAAGCACAGATACGCAGTATTTT.

The V gene is TRBV29-1, the J gene TRBJ2-4, with D maybe TRBD1 (6 bases). The length of the CDR3 is 16 residues. Germline loops: CDR1 SQVTM, CDR2 ANQGSEA. V shed 0 bases and J shed 0 bases, with 12 bases lying between them. CDR3 sequence: CSVEDRGAQAKNIQYF. The CDR3 DNA follows: TGCAGCGTTGAAGACAGGGGCGCTCAAGCCAAAAACATTCAGTACTTC.

The sample holds a few counts of this clone. V is TRBV9 and J is TRBJ2-3, with TRBD1 matching 8 bases. Germline CDR1 reads SGDLS; CDR2 reads YYNGEE. The CDR3 has 16 amino acids. Unmatched junction bases numbered 7, after V lost 4 bases and J lost 0 bases. The CDR3 here is CASSPRGQGSTDTQYF. As DNA, the CDR3 is TGTGCCAGCAGCCCGCGAGGACAGGGAAGCACAGATACGCAGTATTTT.

V is TRBV19 and J is TRBJ1-5; perhaps TRBD1 as D (5 bases). With 7 bases removed from V and 4 bases from J, the gap between germline ends came to 17 bases. The CDR3 length is 15 residues. Looked up from germline, CDR1 is LNHDA and CDR2 is SQIVND (reference sequence). CDR3 DNA sequence: TGTGCCAGTACCGGACTTCGGGAGGGGAATCAGCCCCAGCATTTT. This translates into CASTGLREGNQPQHF.

The chain employs TRBV7-9 and TRBJ2-7, with D possibly matching TRBD2 (5 bases). Germline CDR1 and CDR2: SEHNR and FQNEAQ (reference sequence). The CDR3 runs to 14 residues. Trimming stripped 0 bases from V and 5 bases from J, with 11 bases between. Written as DNA, the CDR3 is TGTGCCAGCAGCTTAGCGGGAGACAACGACGAGCAGTACTTC. Translating gives CASSLAGDNDEQYF.

The chain combines TRBV10-1 with TRBJ2-1; 9 bases are a match to TRBD2. Per germline, CDR1 WNHNN and CDR2 SYGVQD (reference sequence). The length of the CDR3 is 14 residues. J was trimmed by 9 bases and V by 3 bases; bases with no gene match: 6. CDR3 DNA: TGCGCCAGCAGTGAATTTGGACTAGCGTCTGAGCAGTTCTTC. Its protein is CASSEFGLASEQFF.

This chain uses TRBV11-3 with TRBJ2-2; 7 nucleotides line up with TRBD1. The ends lost 5 bases at V and 1 base at J; junction bases unmatched: 4. The germline V gene has CDR1 SGHNT and CDR2 YENEEA. The CDR3 consists of 15 residues. CDR3 in amino acids: CASSPRTGNTGELFF. CDR3 DNA: TGTGCCAGCAGCCCCAGGACAGGGAACACCGGGGAGCTGTTTTTT.

The chain recombines TRBV2 with TRBJ1-1; D is ambiguous. The CDR3 extends over 14 amino acids. The germline gives CDR1 SNHLY, CDR2 FYNNEI. Trimming pared 1 base from V and 1 base from J, leaving 7 bases between. The CDR3, as DNA: TGTGCCAGCAGTGAAGGTCGGGGGAACACTGAAGCTTTCTTT. Residues: CASSEGRGNTEAFF.

The rearrangement links TRBV2 to TRBJ2-3; 11 positions match TRBD1. There are 15 residues in the CDR3. V was clipped by 9 bases and J by 2 bases; unmatched bases: 7. Germline V gives CDR1 SNHLY, CDR2 FYNNEI. CDR3 region: CASYLGQGATDTQYF. Here the CDR3 DNA reads TGTGCCAGTTACCTCGGACAGGGGGCCACAGATACGCAGTATTTT.

The chain couples TRBV10-3 to TRBJ1-1, with a tentative D call TRBD1 (6 bases). Germline loops: CDR1 ENHRY, CDR2 SYGVKD. Trimming pared 1 base from V and 6 bases from J, leaving 15 bases between. The CDR3 totals 15 residues. The DNA of the CDR3 is TGTGCCATCAGTGAGTACGGGGGGCGAGAGGCTGAAGCTTTCTTT. Protein sequence: CAISEYGGREAEAFF.